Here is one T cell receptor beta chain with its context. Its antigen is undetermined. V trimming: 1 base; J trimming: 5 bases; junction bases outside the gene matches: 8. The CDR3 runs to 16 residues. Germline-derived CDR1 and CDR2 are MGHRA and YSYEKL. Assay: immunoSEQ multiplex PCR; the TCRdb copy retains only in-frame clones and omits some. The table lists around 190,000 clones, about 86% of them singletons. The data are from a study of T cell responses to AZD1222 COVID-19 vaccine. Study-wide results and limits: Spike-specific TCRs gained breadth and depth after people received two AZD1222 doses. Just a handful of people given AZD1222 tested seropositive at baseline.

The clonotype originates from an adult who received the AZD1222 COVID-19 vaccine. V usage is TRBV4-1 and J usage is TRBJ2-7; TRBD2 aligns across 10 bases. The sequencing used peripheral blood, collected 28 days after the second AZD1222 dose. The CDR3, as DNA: TGCGCCAGCAGCCAAGGGGGTAGCGGGGGGTTGAACGAGCAGTACTTC. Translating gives CASSQGGSGGLNEQYF.